Shown below are 14 T cell receptor beta chains from a single sample sequenced in a study of blood T cell repertoires in COVID-19. Sequencing used immunoSEQ multiplex PCR; TCRdb keeps in-frame clones, though not all of them. The table has a few hundred thousand clones, 70% to 90% seen once; the top ten hold about 1.3%. The source material was peripheral blood. These receptors originate from a man older than 75 with acute or convalescent COVID-19.

The chain links TRBV28 to TRBJ1-5, with no clear D. The V end was cut by 10 bases, the J end by 1 base, with 8 bases between. The CDR3 length is 12 residues. In germline, CDR1 is MDHEN, CDR2 SYDVKM. The CDR3 DNA sequence: TGTGCCACCTCTATAAGCAATCAGCCCCAGCATTTT. It yields the protein CATSISNQPQHF.

The rearrangement joins TRBV18 to TRBJ2-4; weak D call: TRBD2 (5 bases). CDR3 size: 16 residues. The germline V gene has CDR1 KGHSH and CDR2 LQKENI. Trimming took 2 bases from V and 0 from J, leaving 11 bases between them. The CDR3 spells CASSPRQGRAKNIQYF. Here the CDR3 DNA reads TGTGCCAGCTCACCAAGACAAGGGAGAGCCAAAAACATTCAGTACTTC.

The rearrangement uses TRBV7-6 and TRBJ2-1; 7 nucleotides line up with TRBD1. Trimming took 5 bases from V and 3 from J; bases not matched to a gene: 10. The V gene's germline CDR1 is SGHVS and CDR2 FNYEAQ. The CDR3 extends over 16 amino acids. The CDR3 loop reads CASSPSQPGGYNEQFF. DNA of the CDR3: TGTGCCAGCAGCCCATCCCAACCAGGGGGCTACAATGAGCAGTTCTTC.

V and J are TRBV7-2 and TRBJ1-2; 7 bases agree with TRBD1. Germline CDR1 is SGHTA and CDR2 is FQGNSA. Germline trimming cut 5 bases from V and 4 bases from J; bases unmatched to any gene: 4. The CDR3 contains 13 residues. CDR3 sequence: CASSVTGSYGYTF. CDR3 bases: TGTGCCAGCAGCGTGACAGGGAGCTATGGCTACACCTTC.

The CDR3 is CASSPPGDYGYTF. The CDR3 bases are TGTGCCAGCTCACCACCCGGGGACTATGGCTACACCTTC. The chain carries TRBV18 and TRBJ1-2; no clear D. The V gene's germline CDR1 is KGHSH and CDR2 LQKENI. The CDR3 spans 13 residues. V was shortened by 0 bases and J by 3 bases, with 5 bases between the two germline ends. Full variable domain (missing parts from reference TRBV18 and TRBJ1-2): NAGVMQNPRHLVRRRGQEARLRCSPMKGHSHVYWYRQLPEEGLKFMVYLQKENIIDESGMPKERFSAEFPKEGPSILRIQQVVRGDSAAYFCASSPPGDYGYTFGSGTRLTVV.

V gene TRBV25-1 combines with J gene TRBJ2-3, with D unresolved. V gave up 6 bases and J gave up 4 bases, with 11 bases separating them. The CDR3 is 13 residues long. In germline, CDR1 is MGHDK, CDR2 SYGVNS. The DNA of the CDR3 is TGTGCCAGCAGGAATCAAGCGTCAGATACGCAGTATTTT. Translated: CASRNQASDTQYF.

The J gene is TRBJ1-1, the V gene TRBV7-8, with TRBD1 identical over 7 bases. Germline CDR1 is SGHVS and CDR2 is FQNEAQ. This CDR3 comprises 15 residues. The V segment lost 2 bases and the J segment 3 bases; nucleotides outside the gene matches: 6. The CDR3 DNA sequence: TGTGCCAGCAGCTTAAGGGACAGCCAACACACTGAAGCTTTCTTT. Translating gives CASSLRDSQHTEAFF. The variable domain in full, completed from reference TRBV7-8 and TRBJ1-1, reads GAGVSQSPRYKVAKRGQDVALRCDPISGHVSLFWYQQALGQGPEFLTYFQNEAQLDKSGLPSDRFFAERPEGSVSTLKIQRTQQEDSAVYLCASSLRDSQHTEAFFGQGTRLTVV.

This rearrangement joins TRBV7-2 to TRBJ2-2; D is undetermined. V lost 3 bases, J lost 5 bases, and 7 bases lay in between. This CDR3 spans 13 amino acids. From germline, CDR1 is SGHTA and CDR2 FQGNSA. For the CDR3, the DNA is TGTGCCAGCAGCTTGTACGGGACCGGGGAGCTGTTTTTT. Amino acid sequence: CASSLYGTGELFF.

This sequence joins TRBV6-1 and TRBJ2-2, with TRBD2 as a possible D gene (7 bases). V shed 2 bases and J shed 1 base, with 8 bases lying between them. CDR3 size: 15 residues. CDR1 is MNHNS, CDR2 SASEGT, per germline. The CDR3 DNA reads TGTGCCAGCAGTGAAAGGGGGGGGAACACCGGGGAGCTGTTTTTT. Translation: CASSERGGNTGELFF.

The chain joins TRBV28 to TRBJ1-1; 8 positions match TRBD1. The V gene end was trimmed by 2 bases and the J gene end by 0 bases; junction bases not matched to a gene: 5. Germline V gene data show CDR1 as MDHEN and CDR2 as SYDVKM. This CDR3 has 16 amino acids. The DNA of the CDR3 is TGTGCCAGCAGTTTAGGGACAGGTAGAATGAACACTGAAGCTTTCTTT. The encoded protein is CASSLGTGRMNTEAFF.

V usage is TRBV7-3 and J usage is TRBJ2-7; no reliable D call. In germline, CDR1 is SGHTA, CDR2 FQGTGA. Trimming left V 1 base short and J 7 bases short, with 11 bases between. This CDR3 contains 13 residues. CDR3 sequence: CASSLNTASEQYF. The CDR3 bases are TGTGCCAGCAGCTTAAATACGGCTAGTGAGCAGTACTTC. Combining the CDR3 with reference TRBV7-3 and TRBJ2-7 gives the whole variable domain GAGVSQTPSNKVTEKGKYVELRCDPISGHTALYWYRQSLGQGPEFLIYFQGTGAADDSGLPNDRFFAVRPEGSVSTLKIQRTERGDSAVYLCASSLNTASEQYFGPGTRLTVT.

The chain links TRBV29-1 to TRBJ2-5; 10 bases map to TRBD1. This CDR3 region has 15 residues. Germline V gene lookup returns CDR1 SQVTM and CDR2 ANQGSEA. V shed 3 bases and J 5 bases; nucleotides not matched to a gene: 9. The CDR3 sequence: CSVDRLGQGRETQYF. As DNA, the CDR3 is TGCAGCGTTGACCGGCTGGGACAGGGGCGGGAGACCCAGTACTTC.

This chain joins TRBV7-2 and TRBJ2-5; 7 nucleotides line up with TRBD2. V gave up 1 base and J gave up 5 bases; unmatched junction bases: 7. The length of the CDR3 is 15 residues. Germline V gene lookup returns CDR1 SGHTA and CDR2 FQGNSA. The CDR3 is CASSLGTRRLETQYF. The CDR3 DNA follows: TGTGCCAGCAGCTTAGGGACTAGGAGGCTGGAGACCCAGTACTTC.

This CDR3 is CASSQTGGSSPLHF. DNA for the CDR3: TGTGCCAGTAGTCAAACAGGGGGCTCTTCACCCCTCCACTTT. The chain links TRBV19 to TRBJ1-6; 9 nucleotides match TRBD1. Germline V gene data show CDR1 as LNHDA and CDR2 as SQIVND (reference sequence). The CDR3 totals 14 residues. Trimming at V came to 5 bases and at J to 9 bases, leaving 5 bases not matched to a gene.